Below, 32 T cell receptor beta chains from the same sample are listed, as sequenced in a study of cytotoxic CD8 clonotypes in ibrutinib-treated CLL. Libraries were prepared by immunoSEQ multiplex PCR; TCRdb keeps only in-frame clonotypes and omits some of them. The sample carries over 150,000 clones, roughly 80% recorded once. The sample in question was PBMCs, obtained after 12 months of ibrutinib treatment. The receptors were sampled from a human donor with chronic lymphocytic leukemia.

The chain links TRBV11-1 to TRBJ2-2, with 14 bases that match TRBD2. In germline, CDR1 is SGHAT, CDR2 FQDESV (reference sequence). This CDR3 is built from 17 residues. V was pared by 5 bases and J by 5 bases, with 7 bases of the junction left unmatched. CDR3 sequence reads: CASSLGTSGRGTGELFF. CDR3 DNA sequence: TGTGCCAGCAGCCTGGGGACTAGCGGGAGAGGGACCGGGGAGCTGTTTTTT.

The chain employs TRBV28 and TRBJ1-2; 7 bases align to TRBD1. Germline V gives CDR1 MDHEN, CDR2 SYDVKM. CDR3 length: 14 residues. With V trimmed by 4 bases and J by 5 bases, 7 bases remained unmatched. The CDR3 protein is CASSSGTAKYGYTF. For the CDR3, the DNA is TGTGCCAGCAGTTCCGGGACAGCCAAGTATGGCTACACCTTC.

Details on this clone: The sample holds other DNA sequences that translate to the same CDR3. V is TRBV28 and J is TRBJ1-3, with D uncertain. Germline V CDR1 and CDR2: MDHEN, SYDVKM. This CDR3 contains 14 residues. Trimming took 6 bases from V and 4 from J, leaving 13 bases between them. In nucleotides, the CDR3 is TGTGCCAGCAGGGGGTCCTTGGGAGGAAACACCATATATTTT. Protein sequence: CASRGSLGGNTIYF.

The chain links TRBV25-1 to TRBJ1-4; perhaps TRBD1 as D (6 bases). CDR3 length: 16 amino acids. V was shortened by 3 bases and J by 10 bases, with 21 bases between the two germline ends. Germline-derived CDR1 and CDR2 are MGHDK and SYGVNS. In DNA, the CDR3 is TGTGCCAGCAGTGATAGTAGGGGGGGACTGCTGGGAAAACTGTTTTTT. This translates into CASSDSRGGLLGKLFF.

V usage is TRBV7-9 and J usage is TRBJ2-3; 8 bases map to TRBD2. The germline CDR1 and CDR2 sequences are SEHNR and FQNEAQ (reference sequence). This CDR3 is 15 amino acids long. Trimming removed 3 bases from V and 2 bases from J; junction bases left unmatched: 4. The CDR3 spells CASSFGGAYTDTQYF. CDR3 DNA: TGTGCCAGCAGCTTCGGGGGGGCCTACACAGATACGCAGTATTTT.

The rearrangement links TRBV10-3 to TRBJ2-7, with TRBD2 identical over 10 bases. CDR3 size: 20 residues. In germline, CDR1 is ENHRY, CDR2 SYGVKD. Trimming removed 2 bases from V and 4 bases from J; junction bases left unmatched: 20. CDR3 DNA sequence: TGTGCCATCAGTGAGGGTGAGGAGGGAACTAGCGGGACTATTCGGTACGAGCAGTACTTC. Translating gives CAISEGEEGTSGTIRYEQYF.

This clone has just a few counts. The chain is built from TRBV10-3 and TRBJ2-2; 14 bases line up with TRBD2. The junction had 13 bases not matched to a gene; V was cut back by 2 bases and J by 5 bases. The CDR3 consists of 20 residues. In germline, CDR1 is ENHRY, CDR2 SYGVKD. In DNA form, the CDR3 reads TGTGCCATCAGTGAGCCATCCTCGACTAGCGGGAGGGCTGGAACCGGGGAGCTGTTTTTT. It yields the protein CAISEPSSTSGRAGTGELFF.

The chain has TRBV4-1 and TRBJ2-7, with D unclear. From germline, CDR1 is MGHRA and CDR2 YSYEKL. The CDR3 covers 14 residues. The germline V and J ends were trimmed by 3 bases and 2 bases, with 11 bases remaining between them. CDR3 DNA: TGCGCCAGCAGCCAGGATGAGCGCCCCTACGAGCAGTACTTC. This codes for CASSQDERPYEQYF.

The J gene is TRBJ2-7, the V gene TRBV5-1, with unresolved D. Germline assignment: CDR1 SGHRS and CDR2 YFSETQ. The V end was cut by 0 bases, the J end by 0 bases, with 13 bases between. The CDR3 totals 16 residues. The CDR3 DNA sequence: TGCGCCAGCAGCTTGGTCGAGCGATCGAGCTCCTACGAGCAGTACTTC. Translated, it gives CASSLVERSSSYEQYF.

The genes are TRBV4-3 and TRBJ2-5; D remains unclear. This CDR3 has 15 amino acids. Trimming cost V 2 bases and J 0 bases, with 10 bases left between them. Per the germline V gene, CDR1 is LGHNA and CDR2 is YSLEER. CDR3 nucleotides: TGCGCCAGCAGCCAATCTTCCGGCAACCAAGAGACCCAGTACTTC. It is translated as CASSQSSGNQETQYF.

V and J are TRBV7-3 and TRBJ2-1; D not resolved. Germline assignment: CDR1 SGHTA and CDR2 FQGTGA. The V end was cut by 5 bases, the J end by 11 bases, with 25 bases between. The CDR3 spans 16 residues. The CDR3 loop reads CASSNLLTRRLSKQFF. CDR3 in DNA: TGTGCCAGCAGCAACCTCCTGACCCGGCGGTTAAGTAAGCAGTTCTTC.

The chain is built from TRBV4-2 and TRBJ2-7; D gene uncertain. Germline loops: CDR1 LGHNA, CDR2 YNFKEQ. This CDR3 has 14 amino acids. V was clipped by 0 bases and J by 1 base, with 7 bases between them. CDR3 residues: CASSQDYLSYEQYF. The CDR3 DNA is TGTGCCAGCAGCCAAGACTACCTGTCCTACGAGCAGTACTTC.

There are a few counts of this clone. The gene calls are TRBV27 and TRBJ2-7, with D tentatively TRBD1 (6 bases). This CDR3 is 13 amino acids long. Trimming took off 5 bases at V and 5 bases at J, with 13 bases between the two ends. Germline CDR1 reads MNHEY; CDR2 reads SMNVEV (reference sequence). CDR3 residues: CASSAQQGNEQYF. The CDR3 DNA is TGTGCCAGCAGTGCCCAACAGGGTAACGAGCAGTACTTC.

This chain connects TRBV5-4 to TRBJ2-7, with TRBD1 matching 11 bases. The germline gives CDR1 SGHNT, CDR2 YYREEE (reference sequence). Trimming removed 0 bases from V and 5 bases from J; junction bases left unmatched: 4. CDR3 length: 15 residues. The CDR3 protein is CASSLAGTGGDEQYF. The CDR3 DNA follows: TGTGCCAGCAGCTTGGCCGGGACAGGGGGGGACGAGCAGTACTTC.

This rearrangement joins TRBV7-3 to TRBJ2-7; 11 bases are shared with TRBD2. Looked up from germline, CDR1 is SGHTA and CDR2 is FQGTGA. Trimming removed 6 bases from V and 2 bases from J; junction bases left unmatched: 6. The CDR3 is made up of 15 amino acids. CDR3 region: CASRLLAGEPYEQYF. As DNA, the CDR3 is TGTGCCAGCAGGTTACTAGCGGGAGAACCCTACGAGCAGTACTTC.

This CDR3 reads CASSYSKGATEAFF. In DNA form, the CDR3 reads TGTGCCAGCAGTTACTCTAAGGGGGCGACTGAAGCTTTCTTT. This chain uses TRBV6-5 with TRBJ1-1, with 7 positions matching TRBD1. The CDR3 totals 14 residues. Germline trimming cut 0 bases from V and 5 bases from J; bases unmatched to any gene: 3. Germline V CDR1 and CDR2: MNHEY, SVGAGI.

V and J are TRBV18 and TRBJ2-7, with 8 nucleotides matching TRBD1. CDR1 and CDR2 (germline): KGHSH, LQKENI. V lost 6 bases, J lost 4 bases, and 11 bases stayed unmatched. The CDR3 totals 15 residues. The CDR3 loop reads CASSPGQGGRYEQYF. The CDR3 coding sequence is TGTGCCAGCTCGCCCGGACAGGGTGGAAGGTACGAGCAGTACTTC.

On this clone itself: In the same sample, other DNA sequences code for this CDR3. The chain has TRBV2 and TRBJ2-5; D is unclear. CDR1 is SNHLY, CDR2 FYNNEI, per germline. Trimming removed 6 bases from V and 2 bases from J, with 1 base in between. The CDR3 is 10 amino acids. The CDR3, as DNA: TGTGCCAGCAGGCAAGAGACCCAGTACTTC. Encoded protein: CASRQETQYF.

This clone was observed a single time. The rearrangement links TRBV7-2 to TRBJ2-3; TRBD1 aligns across 7 bases. The CDR3 is 15 residues long. The V gene's germline CDR1 is SGHTA and CDR2 FQGNSA. V was clipped by 3 bases and J by 5 bases; unmatched bases: 8. The CDR3 sequence: CASSFPQGRVDTQYF. CDR3 bases: TGTGCCAGCAGCTTTCCACAGGGGCGGGTAGATACGCAGTATTTT.

Of note for this clone: At one boundary the junction diverges from the germline segment, which might be a read error. The V and J genes are TRBV7-7 and TRBJ2-2; 8 nucleotides line up with TRBD1. The CDR3 has 17 residues. Germline CDR1 and CDR2: SSHAT and FNYEAQ (reference sequence). DNA of the CDR3: TGTGCTAGCAGCACCCGGACAGGGCCGAGTGGGACCGGGGAGCTGTTTTTT. Its protein is CASSTRTGPSGTGELFF.

V usage is TRBV28 and J usage is TRBJ1-2, with D perhaps TRBD1 (5 bases). Germline V CDR1 and CDR2: MDHEN, SYDVKM. This CDR3 region has 15 residues. V lost 2 bases to trimming and J lost 8 bases, with 18 bases between them. DNA of the CDR3: TGTGCCAGCAGTTTACAATGGGACGGAATGGGGGGCTACACCTTC. Translation gives CASSLQWDGMGGYTF.

This rearrangement joins TRBV7-8 to TRBJ2-7; D is unclear. Germline V gene sequence: CDR1 SGHVS, CDR2 FQNEAQ. The V and J ends lost 2 bases and 2 bases respectively, with 4 bases between them. The CDR3 runs 12 residues. CDR3: CASSLPTYEQYF. CDR3 DNA: TGTGCCAGCAGCTTACCCACCTACGAGCAGTACTTC.

This clone was observed a single time. This sequence joins TRBV9 and TRBJ2-7; D possibly corresponds to TRBD1 (6 bases). The CDR3 totals 14 residues. From germline, CDR1 is SGDLS and CDR2 YYNGEE. V was trimmed by 2 bases and J by 2 bases, leaving 11 bases between them. The CDR3 region has the DNA TGTGCCAGCAGCGTGGACAGCGGACCCTACGAGCAGTACTTC. Protein sequence: CASSVDSGPYEQYF.

The rearrangement uses TRBV28 and TRBJ1-1; D is perhaps TRBD1 (6 bases). The germline gives CDR1 MDHEN, CDR2 SYDVKM. V lost 6 bases and J lost 9, with 23 bases in between. This CDR3 contains 15 residues. The CDR3 DNA reads as TGTGCCAGCAGCAACCCTACCGGGACATTACAAAAAGCTTTCTTT. Protein product: CASSNPTGTLQKAFF. Supplemented by reference TRBV28 and TRBJ1-1, the full variable domain reads DVKVTQSSRYLVKRTGEKVFLECVQDMDHENMFWYRQDPGLGLRLIYFSYDVKMKEKGDIPEGYSVSREKKERFSLILESASTNQTSMYLCASSNPTGTLQKAFFGQGTRLTVV.

The chain uses TRBV2 and TRBJ1-3; D uncertain. The ends were cut back, 4 bases at V and 0 bases at J, with 10 bases in the middle. The germline V gene has CDR1 SNHLY and CDR2 FYNNEI. CDR3 length equals 15 residues. CDR3 bases: TGTGCCAGCAGTGTTCTGTTCCTCTCTGGAAACACCATATATTTT. This encodes CASSVLFLSGNTIYF.

On this clone: The identical CDR3 is also encoded by other nucleotide sequences in the sample. The gene calls are TRBV4-3 and TRBJ2-1, with 8 bases lining up with TRBD2. Trimming took 3 bases from V and 6 from J; bases not matched to a gene: 7. Germline V gene sequence: CDR1 LGHNA, CDR2 YSLEER. The CDR3 has 15 amino acids. In nucleotides, the CDR3 is TGCGCCAGCAGCCAGCCCAGCGGGGGTGTCAATGAGCAGTTCTTC. This sequence encodes CASSQPSGGVNEQFF.

The V call is TRBV7-9, the J call TRBJ1-2, with 8 bases identical to TRBD1. Germline trimming cut 3 bases from V and 5 bases from J; bases unmatched to any gene: 8. This CDR3 spans 15 amino acids. Germline V CDR1 and CDR2: SEHNR, FQNEAQ (reference sequence). CDR3: CASSLMAGGEYGYTF. DNA of the CDR3: TGTGCCAGCAGCTTGATGGCAGGGGGCGAGTATGGCTACACCTTC.

The CDR3 region is CASSVALQYEQYF. CDR3 DNA sequence: TGTGCCAGCAGCGTAGCACTACAATACGAGCAGTACTTC. The chain has TRBV9 and TRBJ2-7; D call uncertain. Germline CDR1 reads SGDLS; CDR2 reads YYNGEE. The CDR3 runs to 13 residues. With 0 bases removed from V and 4 bases from J, the gap between germline ends came to 8 bases.

This chain links TRBV5-1 with TRBJ1-2, with TRBD1 identical over 9 bases. V gave up 4 bases and J gave up 7 bases; unmatched junction bases: 8. CDR3 length equals 14 residues. Germline V gene lookup returns CDR1 SGHRS and CDR2 YFSETQ. Written as DNA, the CDR3 is TGCGCCAGCAGCCAGGGACAGGGCAATGGTGGCTACACCTTC. Translating it yields CASSQGQGNGGYTF.

The chain employs TRBV6-6 and TRBJ1-5; D ambiguous. V gave up 7 bases and J gave up 0 bases, with 10 bases separating them. This CDR3 has 14 amino acids. Germline values: CDR1 MNHNY, CDR2 SVGAGI (reference sequence). The CDR3 reads CASTTGYSNQPQHF. CDR3 nucleotides: TGTGCCAGCACAACGGGCTATAGCAATCAGCCCCAGCATTTT.

The rearrangement joins TRBV5-6 to TRBJ1-5; D ambiguous. CDR1 SGHDT and CDR2 YYEEEE come from the germline V gene. The length of the CDR3 is 12 residues. V lost 4 bases and J 8 bases, leaving 10 bases between the germline ends. CDR3 nucleotides: TGTGCCAGCAGCCCGGGCCACGAGCCCCAGCATTTT. Its translation: CASSPGHEPQHF.

The genes are TRBV11-2 and TRBJ2-7; 14 bases line up with TRBD2. The CDR3 consists of 16 residues. CDR1 and CDR2 (germline): SGHAT, FQNNGV. Losses at the gene ends were 4 bases for V and 3 bases for J; bases not matched to a gene: 5. CDR3 nucleotides: TGTGCCAGCAGCTGGGGGACTAGCGGGAGCCTCTACGAGCAGTACTTC. Residues: CASSWGTSGSLYEQYF.